The 17 T cell receptor beta chains reported below all come from one sample, sequenced in a study of cytomegalovirus exposure and HLA in healthy donors. The repertoire was sequenced with immunoSEQ multiplex PCR; TCRdb's copy has only in-frame clones and lacks some. Altogether about 120,000 clones are present, 70% to 90% being singletons, with the ten largest covering 2.1%. The specimen was PBMCs. These receptors all stem from a woman in her 30s in good health and CMV-seronegative.

CDR3 loop: CASSPHRPGTSAFEQYF. The CDR3 nucleotides are TGTGCCAGCAGCCCTCATAGGCCCGGGACTAGCGCGTTCGAGCAGTACTTC. The rearrangement joins TRBV7-6 to TRBJ2-7, with TRBD2 matching over 10 bases. Germline-derived CDR1 and CDR2 are SGHVS and FNYEAQ. The CDR3 spans 17 residues. Unmatched junction bases numbered 16, after V lost 5 bases and J lost 6 bases.

The chain links TRBV25-1 to TRBJ1-1; D gene uncertain. The germline CDR1 and CDR2 sequences are MGHDK and SYGVNS. This CDR3 comprises 15 residues. The V and J ends lost 1 base and 5 bases respectively, with 14 bases between them. The CDR3 DNA reads as TGTGCCAGCAGTGAATTTATGCCGCCCGGTACTGAAGCTTTCTTT. This sequence encodes CASSEFMPPGTEAFF.

The gene calls are TRBV5-4 and TRBJ2-3, with TRBD2 as a possible D gene (6 bases). CDR3 size: 16 residues. The germline gives CDR1 SGHNT, CDR2 YYREEE (reference sequence). V lost 4 bases to trimming and J lost 3 bases, with 18 bases between them. DNA for the CDR3: TGTGCCAGCAGCGTGGGTCAGTTGGGGGGAACAGATACGCAGTATTTT. The encoded protein is CASSVGQLGGTDTQYF.

The chain has TRBV6-1 and TRBJ2-1; 14 bases are a match to TRBD2. From germline, CDR1 is MNHNS and CDR2 SASEGT. Germline trimming cut 4 bases from V and 8 bases from J; bases unmatched to any gene: 4. There are 15 residues in the CDR3. The CDR3 nucleotides read TGTGCCAGCAGTGTGACTAGCGGGGGGGCCGATGAGCAGTTCTTC. Residues: CASSVTSGGADEQFF.

The DNA of the CDR3 is TGTGCCAGCAGTGGCCTGGGACTAGCGGGGGGACTAACGAACACCGGGGAGCTGTTTTTT. It translates to CASSGLGLAGGLTNTGELFF. The chain links TRBV27 to TRBJ2-2; TRBD2 matches at 15 bases. The ends lost 5 bases at V and 0 bases at J; junction bases unmatched: 10. The CDR3 loop spans 20 amino acids. Germline lookup yields CDR1 MNHEY and CDR2 SMNVEV (reference sequence).

V usage is TRBV5-1 and J usage is TRBJ2-4, with 15 bases lining up with TRBD2. This CDR3 has 20 residues. The V gene end was trimmed by 4 bases and the J gene end by 0 bases; junction bases not matched to a gene: 11. The germline gives CDR1 SGHRS, CDR2 YFSETQ. CDR3 bases: TGCGCCAGCAGCCCAAGGACCGGGACTAGCGGGGGGAGAGCCAAAAACATTCAGTACTTC. Translation gives CASSPRTGTSGGRAKNIQYF.

The CDR3 region has the DNA TGTGCCAGCAGTTTATCGGGGACAGGGTACGAGCAGTACTTC. Its protein is CASSLSGTGYEQYF. The chain recombines TRBV27 with TRBJ2-7; 9 bases line up with TRBD1. This CDR3 contains 14 residues. The germline gives CDR1 MNHEY, CDR2 SMNVEV (reference sequence). With V trimmed by 0 bases and J by 4 bases, 1 base remained unmatched.

The rearrangement links TRBV5-4 to TRBJ1-1, with a tentative D call TRBD1 (6 bases). The CDR3 extends over 15 amino acids. The V and J ends lost 4 bases and 0 bases respectively, with 13 bases between them. CDR1 is SGHNT, CDR2 YYREEE, per germline (reference sequence). Here the CDR3 reads CASSPNRALNTEAFF. The CDR3 DNA reads TGTGCCAGCAGCCCTAACAGGGCCCTGAACACTGAAGCTTTCTTT.

This chain connects TRBV11-2 to TRBJ1-2, with 9 positions matching TRBD1. The CDR3 consists of 17 residues. Germline V CDR1 and CDR2: SGHAT, FQNNGV. The V and J ends lost 5 bases and 4 bases, in that order; junction bases with no gene match: 14. This CDR3 is CASSVPSTGGAFYGYTF. CDR3 DNA sequence: TGTGCCAGCAGCGTCCCCTCCACAGGGGGCGCCTTCTATGGCTACACCTTC.

The rearrangement joins TRBV7-9 to TRBJ1-1; weak D call: TRBD1 (6 bases). This CDR3 region has 14 residues. Germline CDR1 reads SEHNR; CDR2 reads FQNEAQ (reference sequence). V was shortened by 5 bases and J by 1 base, with 11 bases between the two germline ends. The CDR3 region is CASSPGHKNTEAFF. The CDR3 DNA is TGTGCCAGCAGCCCGGGACACAAGAACACTGAAGCTTTCTTT.

This clone was detected only a few times. J is TRBJ1-6 and V is TRBV7-8, with TRBD1 as a possible D gene (5 bases). The CDR3 runs 15 residues. Germline loops: CDR1 SGHVS, CDR2 FQNEAQ. Trimming shortened V by 6 bases and J by 6 bases, and 15 bases separated the two germline ends. CDR3 region: CASSTLSQGNSPLHF. In DNA, the CDR3 is TGTGCCAGCAGTACTTTGTCGCAGGGTAATTCACCCCTCCACTTT.

The CDR3 spells CASSPGHPNTEAFF. DNA of the CDR3: TGTGCCAGCAGCCCGGGACACCCGAACACTGAAGCTTTCTTT. The V call is TRBV7-3, the J call TRBJ1-1; perhaps TRBD1 as D (6 bases). Germline V CDR1 and CDR2: SGHTA, FQGTGA. The CDR3 is 14 amino acids. Deletions cut 5 bases from V and 1 base from J, with 11 bases between.

Here the CDR3 reads CASSFLAGSYTDTQYF. The DNA for the CDR3 is TGTGCCAGCAGTTTCCTAGCGGGGAGCTACACAGATACGCAGTATTTT. This sequence joins TRBV6-5 and TRBJ2-3; 9 positions agree with TRBD2. The CDR3 extends over 16 amino acids. Germline lookup yields CDR1 MNHEY and CDR2 SVGAGI. Losses at the gene ends were 4 bases for V and 2 bases for J; bases not matched to a gene: 7.

The table lists this clone with many counts. This chain uses TRBV7-9 with TRBJ1-2; 7 nucleotides match TRBD1. The germline V gene encodes CDR1 SEHNR and CDR2 FQNEAQ (reference sequence). The CDR3 is 17 amino acids. Germline trimming cut 1 base from V and 3 bases from J; bases unmatched to any gene: 11. CDR3 coding DNA: TGTGCCAGCAGCTTAGACAGGAAGCTCCAGGGGGACTATGGCTACACCTTC. Protein: CASSLDRKLQGDYGYTF.

This chain uses TRBV25-1 with TRBJ2-1; 10 bases line up with TRBD1. V trimming: 2 bases; J trimming: 5 bases; junction bases outside the gene matches: 9. Germline V gene sequence: CDR1 MGHDK, CDR2 SYGVNS. The CDR3 totals 17 residues. In nucleotides, the CDR3 is TGTGCCAGCAGTGAAAGGCGGGGGACAGGGGTCCACAATGAGCAGTTCTTC. It translates to CASSERRGTGVHNEQFF.

The chain couples TRBV18 to TRBJ1-2; TRBD1 matches 8 bases. This CDR3 spans 13 amino acids. V was pared by 3 bases and J by 5 bases, with 2 bases of the junction left unmatched. In germline, CDR1 is KGHSH, CDR2 LQKENI. CDR3 loop: CASSPDRGYGYTF. The CDR3 region has the DNA TGTGCCAGCTCACCTGACAGGGGATATGGCTACACCTTC.

This sequence joins TRBV9 and TRBJ2-5; 13 bases are shared with TRBD2. Losses at the gene ends were 3 bases for V and 4 bases for J; bases not matched to a gene: 9. CDR1 and CDR2 (germline): SGDLS, YYNGEE. The CDR3 spans 17 residues. In nucleotides, the CDR3 is TGTGCCAGCAGCGCCGGACTAGCGGGGGAAGGGGGAGAGACCCAGTACTTC. This encodes CASSAGLAGEGGETQYF.